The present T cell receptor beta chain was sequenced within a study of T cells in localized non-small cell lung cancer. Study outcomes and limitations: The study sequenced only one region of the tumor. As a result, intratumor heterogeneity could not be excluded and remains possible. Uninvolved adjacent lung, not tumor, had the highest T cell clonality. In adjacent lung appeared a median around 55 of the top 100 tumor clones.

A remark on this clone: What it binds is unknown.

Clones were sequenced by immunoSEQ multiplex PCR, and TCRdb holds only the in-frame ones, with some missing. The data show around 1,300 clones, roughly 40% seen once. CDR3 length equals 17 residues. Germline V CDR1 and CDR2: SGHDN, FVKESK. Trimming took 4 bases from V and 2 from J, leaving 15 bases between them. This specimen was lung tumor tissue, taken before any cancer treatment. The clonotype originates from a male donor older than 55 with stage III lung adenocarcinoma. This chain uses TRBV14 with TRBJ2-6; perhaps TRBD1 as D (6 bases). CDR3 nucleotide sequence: TGTGCCAGCAGCCGGAACACAGGGTATACTGGGGCCAACGTCCTGACTTTC. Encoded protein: CASSRNTGYTGANVLTF.